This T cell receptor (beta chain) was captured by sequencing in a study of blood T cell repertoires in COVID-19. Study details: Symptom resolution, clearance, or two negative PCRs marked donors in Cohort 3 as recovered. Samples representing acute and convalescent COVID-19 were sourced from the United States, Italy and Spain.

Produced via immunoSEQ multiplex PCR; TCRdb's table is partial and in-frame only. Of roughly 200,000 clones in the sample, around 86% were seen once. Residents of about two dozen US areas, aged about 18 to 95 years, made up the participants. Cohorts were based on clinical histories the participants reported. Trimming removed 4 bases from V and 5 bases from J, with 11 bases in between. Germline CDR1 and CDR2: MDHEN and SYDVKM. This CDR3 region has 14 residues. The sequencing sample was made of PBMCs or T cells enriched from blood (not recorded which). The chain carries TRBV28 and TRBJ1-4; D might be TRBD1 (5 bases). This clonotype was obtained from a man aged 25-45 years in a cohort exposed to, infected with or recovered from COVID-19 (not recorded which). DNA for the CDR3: TGTGCCAGCAGTTCTGGGGGGTGGAATGAAAAACTGTTTTTT. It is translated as CASSSGGWNEKLFF.